The following is a T cell receptor beta chain sequence with its context. Its target is unknown. V shed 5 bases, J shed 8 bases, and the junction held 9 bases outside the gene matches. Germline loops: CDR1 DFQATT, CDR2 SNEGSKA (reference sequence). The CDR3 totals 14 residues. This specimen belongs to a study of identical twins. General study points: Weaker excess sharing between twins was seen in beta out-of-frame sequences.

Carrying unique molecular identifiers, the cDNA also gained a universal primer site through template switching. TCRdb re-analysed the 5' RACE reads in MiXCR, keeping a single row per CDR3 protein. The sample gives around 450,000 distinct CDR3 sequences, approximately 15% of which show up once; more than 0.5% is in the top ten. These data also formed part of another study, on yellow fever vaccine responses in identical twins.

This clonotype was obtained from a woman younger than 30 in good health. Sequenced: CD4+ T cells sorted from blood. This chain joins TRBV20-1 and TRBJ1-2; 12 bases map to TRBD1. CDR3 DNA sequence: TGCAGTGCTTATTCCGGGACAGGGGGCGGCGGCTACACCTTC. The encoded protein is CSAYSGTGGGGYTF.